The 28 T cell receptor beta chains reported below all come from one sample, sequenced in a study of blood T cells in healthy people across ages. With a J-beta primer mix and a sample-barcoded 5' primer, a second PCR ran about 7 to 11 cycles. TCRdb reprocessed the 5' RACE reads via MiXCR and lists one record per CDR3 protein. The data contain about 720,000 distinct CDR3 sequences, more than 20% of them singletons. The same sample was also used in a study of T cells of mothers and their children.

The sequencing input was blood. These receptors were collected from a boy younger than 18 in good health.

The chain has TRBV9 and TRBJ2-3, with TRBD1 matching over 7 bases. CDR1 and CDR2 (germline): SGDLS, YYNGEE. V lost 4 bases and J lost 2; bases outside the gene matches: 7. The CDR3 spans 15 residues. The CDR3 spells CASSWDSYYTDTQYF. Here the CDR3 DNA reads TGTGCCAGCAGCTGGGACAGCTACTACACAGATACGCAGTATTTT.

The rearrangement uses TRBV4-3 and TRBJ2-7, with D perhaps TRBD2 (6 bases). Germline CDR1 LGHNA, CDR2 YSLEER. This CDR3 comprises 15 residues. V gave up 0 bases and J gave up 2 bases, with 11 bases separating them. This chain's CDR3 is CASSQDWGGPYEQYF. Here the CDR3 DNA reads TGCGCCAGCAGCCAAGACTGGGGAGGCCCCTACGAGCAGTACTTC.

The chain uses TRBV7-9 and TRBJ1-5; 11 positions match TRBD1. The V segment lost 5 bases and the J segment 5 bases; nucleotides outside the gene matches: 5. This CDR3 is built from 15 residues. The V gene's germline CDR1 is SEHNR and CDR2 FQNEAQ (reference sequence). The CDR3 region is CASSHGQGADQPQHF. Written as DNA, the CDR3 is TGTGCCAGCAGCCACGGACAGGGGGCCGATCAGCCCCAGCATTTT. The variable domain in full, with the rest retrieved from reference TRBV7-9 and TRBJ1-5, is DTGVSQNPRHKITKRGQNVTFRCDPISEHNRLYWYRQTLGQGPEFLTYFQNEAQLEKSRLLSDRFSAERPKGSFSTLEIQRTEQGDSAMYLCASSHGQGADQPQHFGDGTRLSIL.

This clonotype was picked up a small number of times. The rearrangement links TRBV28 to TRBJ1-2; 8 bases map to TRBD1. Germline CDR1 reads MDHEN; CDR2 reads SYDVKM. The junction had 2 bases not matched to a gene; V was cut back by 4 bases and J by 4 bases. The CDR3 sequence is 13 residues long. In DNA, the CDR3 is TGTGCCAGCAGTTCAGGGGGCCTCTATGGCTACACCTTC. It translates to CASSSGGLYGYTF.

The rearrangement links TRBV12-3 or TRBV12-4 to TRBJ2-3, with 10 positions matching TRBD2. This CDR3 has 22 residues. Unmatched junction bases numbered 21, after V lost 3 bases and J lost 0 bases. CDR3 residues: CASSLGAGALAGDEISTDTQYF. In DNA, the CDR3 is TGTGCCAGCAGTTTGGGTGCTGGTGCGCTAGCGGGGGATGAGATTAGCACAGATACGCAGTATTTT.

The rearrangement joins TRBV5-1 to TRBJ2-5; D is uncertain. The CDR3 is made up of 13 amino acids. With 3 bases removed from V and 7 bases from J, the gap between germline ends came to 13 bases. Germline V gene data show CDR1 as SGHRS and CDR2 as YFSETQ. Here the CDR3 DNA reads TGCGCCAGCAGCTCTGAGCTTCTTTGGACCCAGTACTTC. Translating gives CASSSELLWTQYF. Full variable domain (rest looked up from reference TRBV5-1 and TRBJ2-5): KAGVTQTPRYLIKTRGQQVTLSCSPISGHRSVSWYQQTPGQGLQFLFEYFSETQRNKGNFPGRFSGRQFSNSRSEMNVSTLELGDSALYLCASSSELLWTQYFGPGTRLLVL.

A few counts support this clonotype. V and J are TRBV18 and TRBJ2-6; 10 bases align to TRBD2. Germline V gives CDR1 KGHSH, CDR2 LQKENI. The CDR3 is 18 residues long. V was pared by 3 bases and J by 4 bases, with 9 bases of the junction left unmatched. CDR3 nucleotides: TGTGCCAGCTCACCGGAAAGCGGGGGGGCCTCGGGGGCCAACGTCCTGACTTTC. The encoded protein is CASSPESGGASGANVLTF.

The V call is TRBV4-3, the J call TRBJ1-3; 7 bases agree with TRBD1. With V trimmed by 8 bases and J by 0 bases, 7 bases remained unmatched. Germline V lookup: CDR1 LGHNA, CDR2 YSLEER. The CDR3 extends over 15 amino acids. This chain's CDR3 is CASQPDRTSGNTIYF. CDR3 DNA: TGCGCCAGCCAACCGGACAGGACCTCTGGAAACACCATATATTTT.

CDR3 residues: CASSLKGDSFTDTQYF. Written as DNA, the CDR3 is TGCGCCAGCAGCTTGAAGGGGGACAGCTTCACAGATACGCAGTATTTT. This rearrangement joins TRBV5-1 to TRBJ2-3, with 7 bases fitting TRBD1. Germline CDR1 and CDR2: SGHRS and YFSETQ. Germline trimming cut 1 base from V and 2 bases from J; bases unmatched to any gene: 7. The CDR3 contains 16 residues. Full variable domain (missing parts from reference TRBV5-1 and TRBJ2-3): KAGVTQTPRYLIKTRGQQVTLSCSPISGHRSVSWYQQTPGQGLQFLFEYFSETQRNKGNFPGRFSGRQFSNSRSEMNVSTLELGDSALYLCASSLKGDSFTDTQYFGPGTRLTVL.

This rearrangement joins TRBV9 to TRBJ1-1; possible D gene TRBD1, 6 bases. V dropped 3 bases and J dropped 6 bases, with 15 bases sitting between them. The length of the CDR3 is 14 residues. Per germline, CDR1 SGDLS and CDR2 YYNGEE. The CDR3 DNA follows: TGTGCCAGCAGCGCCCGGGGGGAGGGGGCTGAAGCTTTCTTT. Its translation: CASSARGEGAEAFF.

This chain connects TRBV28 to TRBJ2-3; 12 positions agree with TRBD2. V gave up 6 bases and J gave up 0 bases; unmatched junction bases: 4. The CDR3 has 16 residues. Germline-derived CDR1 and CDR2 are MDHEN and SYDVKM. CDR3 sequence (DNA): TGTGCCAGCAGAGAAACTAGCGGGAGGAGCACAGATACGCAGTATTTT. Translated, it gives CASRETSGRSTDTQYF.

The rearrangement uses TRBV10-3 and TRBJ1-5; 10 bases are shared with TRBD1. CDR3 length equals 14 residues. Germline lookup yields CDR1 ENHRY and CDR2 SYGVKD. V lost 5 bases, J lost 7 bases, and 5 bases stayed unmatched. CDR3 DNA: TGTGCCATCAGTCCCGGACAGGGGGGGCAGCCCCAGCATTTT. Residues: CAISPGQGGQPQHF.

This clonotype was observed at least ten times. The CDR3 sequence is CASSLGAIYEQYF. In DNA, the CDR3 is TGTGCCAGCAGTTTGGGGGCGATATACGAGCAGTACTTC. The genes are TRBV28 and TRBJ2-7, with D maybe TRBD1 (6 bases). This CDR3 is built from 13 residues. Trimming shortened V by 3 bases and J by 4 bases, and 10 bases separated the two germline ends. Germline CDR1 is MDHEN and CDR2 is SYDVKM.

The rearrangement uses TRBV14 and TRBJ2-1; D uncertain. Deletions cut 0 bases from V and 6 bases from J, with 6 bases between. The CDR3 has 13 residues. The germline V gene has CDR1 SGHDN and CDR2 FVKESK. The CDR3 DNA reads as TGTGCCAGCAGCCAAGATCTGGTCAATGAGCAGTTCTTC. Its translation is CASSQDLVNEQFF.

The table lists this clonotype with many counts. The rearrangement joins TRBV12-3 or TRBV12-4 to TRBJ2-5, with 7 bases aligning to TRBD1. This CDR3 has 14 amino acids. V lost 5 bases, J lost 5 bases, and 8 bases stayed unmatched. The DNA for the CDR3 is TGTGCCAGCAGTACCCGACAGGGTGGGGAGACCCAGTACTTC. It codes for CASSTRQGGETQYF.

The chain joins TRBV2 to TRBJ2-1; the match to TRBD2 covers 9 bases. V was pared by 7 bases and J by 3 bases, with 19 bases of the junction left unmatched. Germline-derived CDR1 and CDR2 are SNHLY and FYNNEI. This CDR3 is 19 amino acids long. CDR3 in amino acids: CASTRAEGHEREVYNEQFF. The DNA for the CDR3 is TGTGCCAGCACCCGTGCCGAGGGGCATGAGCGGGAGGTCTACAATGAGCAGTTCTTC.

The chain links TRBV29-1 to TRBJ2-1; D is perhaps TRBD2 (5 bases). CDR3 length equals 13 residues. Germline CDR1 SQVTM, CDR2 ANQGSEA. The V and J ends lost 6 bases and 6 bases respectively, with 15 bases between them. DNA of the CDR3: TGCAGCGTGGATCGGTGGGAGAGCAATGAGCAGTTCTTC. Residues: CSVDRWESNEQFF.

V gene TRBV10-3 combines with J gene TRBJ2-3; 10 bases map to TRBD1. V was clipped by 6 bases and J by 5 bases; unmatched bases: 11. This CDR3 has 16 amino acids. Germline V lookup: CDR1 ENHRY, CDR2 SYGVKD. CDR3: CAISKGQGGEGDTQYF. The CDR3 DNA is TGTGCCATCAGCAAAGGACAGGGGGGCGAAGGAGATACGCAGTATTTT.

This clonotype was seen only a few times. V usage is TRBV2 and J usage is TRBJ2-1; 10 bases agree with TRBD2. The CDR3 has 15 residues. The germline V gene has CDR1 SNHLY and CDR2 FYNNEI. V dropped 2 bases and J dropped 4; count of bases not matched to a gene: 2. The CDR3 loop is CASSETSGVYNEQFF. In DNA, the CDR3 is TGTGCCAGCAGTGAAACTAGCGGGGTTTACAATGAGCAGTTCTTC.

The rearrangement links TRBV24-1 to TRBJ2-2; D ambiguous. V lost 2 bases, J lost 2 bases, and 14 bases lay in between. This CDR3 has 17 amino acids. Germline values: CDR1 KGHDR, CDR2 SFDVKD. CDR3 nucleotides: TGTGCCACCAGTGATTCTCCCAAGCGTACAAACACCGGGGAGCTGTTTTTT. It encodes CATSDSPKRTNTGELFF.

The V gene is TRBV4-1, the J gene TRBJ2-5, with 11 bases matching TRBD2. With V trimmed by 3 bases and J by 2 bases, 20 bases remained unmatched. The CDR3 spans 21 residues. Germline V gene lookup returns CDR1 MGHRA and CDR2 YSYEKL. For the CDR3, the DNA is TGCGCCAGCAGCCATACTATAATCGCGATTATAGCGGGAGGGCCGCAAGAGACCCAGTACTTC. It codes for CASSHTIIAIIAGGPQETQYF.

This chain uses TRBV6-2 or TRBV6-3 with TRBJ2-1; 7 positions agree with TRBD1. Germline V CDR1 and CDR2: MNHEY, SVGEGT. The V and J ends lost 5 bases and 5 bases, in that order; junction bases with no gene match: 9. This CDR3 is built from 15 residues. Written as DNA, the CDR3 is TGTGCCAGCAGTCTCTCAGGGACAGCTAACAATGAGCAGTTCTTC. It yields the protein CASSLSGTANNEQFF.

The CDR3 region is CASRDTFGDEQFF. The CDR3 DNA reads as TGTGCCAGCAGGGACACCTTTGGCGATGAGCAGTTCTTC. This sequence joins TRBV6-5 and TRBJ2-5; perhaps TRBD1 as D (5 bases). The J call is uncertain, as TRBJ2-1 better fits the DNA end. The germline V gene has CDR1 MNHEY and CDR2 SVGAGI. This CDR3 has 13 residues.

The chain carries TRBV6-6 and TRBJ2-5; D remains unclear. The J call could be wrong; TRBJ2-1 is a better fit for the DNA end. CDR1 is MNHNY and CDR2 is SVGAGI in the germline V gene (reference sequence). This CDR3 is 9 amino acids long. CDR3 sequence (DNA): TGTGCCAGGAGAAATGAGCAGTTCTTC. It translates to CARRNEQFF.

This clonotype was recorded at least ten times. The V call is TRBV6-5, the J call TRBJ1-4, with D perhaps TRBD1 (5 bases). The CDR3 length is 14 residues. Germline values: CDR1 MNHEY, CDR2 SVGAGI. Trimming removed 0 bases at V and 7 bases at J, with 9 bases between. This CDR3 reads CASSYSGGSEKLFF. The CDR3 DNA follows: TGTGCCAGCAGTTACTCGGGGGGGAGTGAAAAACTGTTTTTT.

The chain uses TRBV6-6 and TRBJ1-5; TRBD1 might be the D (5 bases). CDR3 size: 13 residues. The V end lost 8 bases, the J end lost 4 bases, and 12 bases lay between the germline ends. Germline values: CDR1 MNHNY, CDR2 SVGAGI (reference sequence). The CDR3, as DNA: TGTGCCAGCTCGGGACTAGTGAATCAGCCCCAGCATTTT. As protein: CASSGLVNQPQHF.

This chain uses TRBV28 with TRBJ1-5, with TRBD1 identical over 9 bases. The junction had 6 bases not matched to a gene; V was cut back by 2 bases and J by 7 bases. Germline CDR1 and CDR2: MDHEN and SYDVKM. The CDR3 has 15 amino acids. CDR3 sequence: CASSLRGQGWQPQHF. CDR3 coding DNA: TGTGCCAGCAGTTTACGGGGACAGGGCTGGCAGCCCCAGCATTTT.

V gene TRBV7-8 combines with J gene TRBJ2-1; TRBD2 matches at 10 bases. The DNA end is a closer match to TRBJ2-5, so the J assignment may be wrong. This CDR3 is 14 amino acids long. CDR1 is SGHVS and CDR2 is FQNEAQ in the germline V gene. The CDR3 is CASSSKLAGETQYF. The CDR3, as DNA: TGTGCCAGCAGCTCTAAACTAGCGGGGGAGACCCAGTACTTC.